Listed here are 14 T cell receptor beta chains from one sample, sequenced in a study of regulatory T cells in long-lasting Graves disease. Time point described: persistent/refractory GD, antithyroid drugs over 5 years with positive TRAb. Extracted PBMC RNA gave rise to the TCR library. Construction of TCR beta libraries relied on iRepertoire HTBI primers and on Arm-PCR targeting CDR3 regions. TCRdb processed the multiplex PCR reads anew with MiXCR; each CDR3 protein has one entry. The table has about 400,000 distinct CDR3 sequences, less than 25% seen once. Material: peripheral blood mononuclear cells (PBMCs), obtained when the disease was refractory, from a patient treated with antithyroid drugs. These TCRs come from a female donor with Graves disease.

This clonotype was recorded a few times. The chain links TRBV19 to TRBJ2-5; D is unclear. This CDR3 has 14 amino acids. Germline-derived CDR1 and CDR2 are LNHDA and SQIVND (reference sequence). V was clipped by 7 bases and J by 3 bases, with 15 bases between them. CDR3 region: CASTQGFPEETQYF. The DNA of the CDR3 is TGTGCCAGTACCCAAGGGTTCCCTGAAGAGACCCAGTACTTC.

The chain links TRBV10-1 to TRBJ2-7; D is uncertain. Germline loops: CDR1 WNHNN, CDR2 SYGVQD (reference sequence). Trimming stripped 0 bases from V and 2 bases from J, with 8 bases between. This CDR3 has 14 amino acids. CDR3 protein: CASSESSRTYEQYF. The CDR3, as DNA: TGCGCCAGCAGTGAGTCCAGCAGAACCTACGAGCAGTACTTC.

In the case of this clonotype: A much larger clonotype is one base distant, so this may be a read error. The rearrangement joins TRBV2 to TRBJ1-1; maybe TRBD1 (6 bases). The CDR3 totals 15 residues. The germline V gene encodes CDR1 SNHLY and CDR2 FYNNEI. V dropped 7 bases and J dropped 1 base, with 16 bases sitting between them. The CDR3 DNA follows: TGTGCCAGCACTGACAGGCTGACATCGAACACTGAAGCTTTCTTT. It yields the protein CASTDRLTSNTEAFF.

This clonotype was observed many times. This chain links TRBV6-2 or TRBV6-3 with TRBJ2-5; D call uncertain. CDR3 size: 15 residues. The germline V gene encodes CDR1 MNHEY and CDR2 SVGEGT. The V gene lost 0 bases and the J gene lost 1 base, with 9 bases spanning the gap. The CDR3 here is CASSYSLKTQETQYF. The CDR3, as DNA: TGTGCCAGCAGTTACTCCCTCAAGACCCAAGAGACCCAGTACTTC.

The chain combines TRBV9 with TRBJ2-5, with TRBD1 as a possible D gene (5 bases). This CDR3 is built from 15 residues. V lost 0 bases to trimming and J lost 5 bases, with 14 bases between them. CDR1 and CDR2 (germline): SGDLS, YYNGEE. The CDR3 DNA reads TGTGCCAGCAGCGTAGCCGTAACAGGAATGGAGACCCAGTACTTC. Translation gives CASSVAVTGMETQYF.

This clonotype was seen more than once but under ten times. The V and J genes are TRBV29-1 and TRBJ2-7, with D possibly being TRBD1 (6 bases). V was pared by 3 bases and J by 7 bases, with 13 bases between. This CDR3 spans 12 amino acids. The germline V gene encodes CDR1 SQVTM and CDR2 ANQGSEA. The CDR3 nucleotides read TGCAGCGTTGAGACAGGATCGGGGGAGCAGTACTTC. Residues: CSVETGSGEQYF.

The sample holds many counts of this clonotype. V and J are TRBV28 and TRBJ2-5; 7 bases fit TRBD1. The V gene end was trimmed by 4 bases and the J gene end by 5 bases; junction bases not matched to a gene: 10. This CDR3 has 15 residues. Germline V gives CDR1 MDHEN, CDR2 SYDVKM. The CDR3 region is CASSWNRGTGETQYF. CDR3 nucleotide sequence: TGTGCCAGCAGTTGGAACAGGGGAACGGGGGAGACCCAGTACTTC.

The chain recombines TRBV28 with TRBJ1-2, with D possibly TRBD1 on 6 matching bases. Germline CDR1 is MDHEN and CDR2 is SYDVKM. V lost 8 bases, J lost 8 bases, and 15 bases lay in between. CDR3 length: 12 amino acids. As DNA, the CDR3 is TGTGCCAGCTTAGGGGGTTTGGGAGGCTACACCTTC. Amino acid sequence: CASLGGLGGYTF.

The CDR3 sequence is CAWSGGGTQETQYF. DNA for the CDR3: TGTGCCTGGAGTGGAGGGGGCACTCAAGAGACCCAGTACTTC. This chain links TRBV30 with TRBJ2-5, with 7 bases aligning to TRBD1. Per germline, CDR1 GTSNPN and CDR2 SVGIG (reference sequence). This CDR3 is built from 14 residues. The V gene end was trimmed by 1 base and the J gene end by 2 bases; junction bases not matched to a gene: 4.

This clonotype was seen ten or more times. This chain joins TRBV2 and TRBJ1-6; possible D gene TRBD1, 5 bases. Trimming shortened V by 8 bases and J by 7 bases, and 9 bases separated the two germline ends. CDR3 length: 12 residues. Germline CDR1 reads SNHLY; CDR2 reads FYNNEI. CDR3 loop: CASGTENSPLHF. The CDR3 coding sequence is TGTGCCAGCGGGACCGAAAATTCACCCCTCCACTTT.

Ten or more counts support this clonotype. The chain joins TRBV12-3 or TRBV12-4 to TRBJ2-2; D is perhaps TRBD1 (5 bases). CDR3 length: 14 amino acids. The V end lost 3 bases, the J end lost 1 base, and 6 bases lay between the germline ends. The CDR3 nucleotides read TGTGCCAGCAGTTTTACAGGGAACACCGGGGAGCTGTTTTTT. Translated, it gives CASSFTGNTGELFF.

This clonotype came up many times. V usage is TRBV28 and J usage is TRBJ1-5, with D unresolved. The V gene's germline CDR1 is MDHEN and CDR2 SYDVKM. CDR3 length: 12 amino acids. Trimming left V 3 bases short and J 3 bases short, with 3 bases between. The CDR3 region is CASSFFNQPQHF. The CDR3 coding sequence is TGTGCCAGCAGTTTTTTCAATCAGCCCCAGCATTTT.

This clonotype showed up just a few times. This chain joins TRBV7-6 and TRBJ2-7; perhaps TRBD1 as D (6 bases). V was trimmed by 1 base and J by 4 bases, leaving 17 bases between them. The germline V gene encodes CDR1 SGHVS and CDR2 FNYEAQ. CDR3 length: 16 residues. The DNA of the CDR3 is TGTGCCAGCAGCTTAGTCTCACAGGGCGAAAAATACGAGCAGTACTTC. Translating it yields CASSLVSQGEKYEQYF.

This clonotype was detected many times. The J gene is TRBJ2-2, the V gene TRBV11-2; TRBD2 might be the D (6 bases). Trimming pared 1 base from V and 0 bases from J, leaving 9 bases between. Looked up from germline, CDR1 is SGHAT and CDR2 is FQNNGV. The CDR3 consists of 16 residues. CDR3 sequence (DNA): TGTGCCAGCAGCTTAGGGCGGACTACGAACACCGGGGAGCTGTTTTTT. Translated: CASSLGRTTNTGELFF.